This paragraph reports one T cell receptor beta chain. Its antigen remains unidentified. This entry is derived from a study of T cell repertoires in cytomegalovirus infection. TCRdb used MiXCR to reprocess the reads, holding one entry per CDR3 protein. The table records approximately 70,000 distinct CDR3 sequences, 22% of them present only once. The source of this sequence is a human donor in good health (CMV status not recorded). Some clones in this sample may be carry-over from other donors' samples. What was sequenced was PBMCs, sequenced either directly or after in vitro stimulation (not recorded which).

This CDR3 is CASTPIPQGDQGYTF. For the CDR3, the DNA is TGTGCCAGCACTCCCATACCCCAGGGGGACCAGGGCTACACCTTC. The chain joins TRBV12-3 or TRBV12-4 to TRBJ1-2; 7 bases agree with TRBD1. The CDR3 sequence is 15 residues long. The V gene end was trimmed by 7 bases and the J gene end by 8 bases; junction bases not matched to a gene: 16.